One sample yielded the 17 T cell receptor beta chains listed below, sequenced in a study of shared clonotypes between healthy human individuals. TCRdb keeps only in-frame clones here, not all; method: immunoSEQ multiplex PCR. Seen here are approximately 530,000 clones, about 96% observed once, and the top ten hold about 0.064%. The sample was naive CD4+ T cells sorted from blood. Described subset: CD45RA+ positively selected. The receptors originated from a woman in her 30s in good health.

The chain employs TRBV5-1 and TRBJ1-2, with 8 bases lining up with TRBD1. V lost 4 bases and J lost 8; bases outside the gene matches: 7. The CDR3 has 13 residues. Germline V gene sequence: CDR1 SGHRS, CDR2 YFSETQ. CDR3 in amino acids: CASSPDRVAGYTF. Here the CDR3 DNA reads TGCGCCAGCAGCCCGGACAGGGTGGCCGGCTACACCTTC. The variable domain in full, completed from reference TRBV5-1 and TRBJ1-2, reads KAGVTQTPRYLIKTRGQQVTLSCSPISGHRSVSWYQQTPGQGLQFLFEYFSETQRNKGNFPGRFSGRQFSNSRSEMNVSTLELGDSALYLCASSPDRVAGYTFGSGTRLTVV.

The rearrangement uses TRBV7-2 and TRBJ2-5; 7 bases map to TRBD2. Trimming at V came to 3 bases and at J to 5 bases, leaving 12 bases not matched to a gene. The CDR3 is 16 residues long. Germline V gene data show CDR1 as SGHTA and CDR2 as FQGNSA. The CDR3 reads CASSFRLAGVSETQYF. The DNA for the CDR3 is TGTGCCAGCAGCTTCAGGCTGGCGGGAGTCTCTGAGACCCAGTACTTC.

The chain joins TRBV4-1 to TRBJ2-1; D assignment may be TRBD1 or TRBD2 (5 bases each). V was cut by 4 bases and J by 4 bases, with 17 bases left in between. Germline V gene sequence: CDR1 MGHRA, CDR2 YSYEKL. This CDR3 has 16 residues. CDR3 protein: CASSLPPQGRYNEQFF. The CDR3 bases are TGCGCCAGCAGCCTCCCCCCTCAGGGACGGTACAATGAGCAGTTCTTC.

This chain uses TRBV30 with TRBJ2-7; TRBD2 matches 13 bases. Germline V gene data show CDR1 as GTSNPN and CDR2 as SVGIG (reference sequence). The CDR3 is 14 amino acids. With 5 bases clipped from V and 10 bases from J, the junction kept 11 bases outside the gene matches. CDR3 region: CAWGAWTSGSYQYF. The CDR3 DNA sequence: TGTGCCTGGGGGGCTTGGACTAGCGGGAGTTATCAGTACTTC.

This chain uses TRBV5-7 with TRBJ2-7; the D gene is possibly TRBD1 (6 bases). TRBV5-7 is placed among ORFs of uncertain function. Trimming removed 2 bases at V and 6 bases at J, with 9 bases between. This CDR3 contains 12 residues. The CDR3 DNA reads as TGTGCCAGCAGCTTCAACAGGGCCGAGCAGTACTTC. Amino acid sequence: CASSFNRAEQYF.

The rearrangement joins TRBV5-1 to TRBJ2-7, with 9 bases aligning to TRBD1. Germline loops: CDR1 SGHRS, CDR2 YFSETQ. Trimming took 2 bases from V and 5 from J; bases not matched to a gene: 5. The length of the CDR3 is 14 residues. CDR3 nucleotides: TGCGCCAGCAGCTTTGGACAGGGGACCCACGAGCAGTACTTC. Translating gives CASSFGQGTHEQYF.

V gene TRBV4-2 combines with J gene TRBJ1-3, with 8 nucleotides matching TRBD1. The CDR3 covers 19 residues. J gave up 0 bases and V 0 bases, and 10 bases lay outside the gene matches. Germline V CDR1 and CDR2: LGHNA, YNFKEQ. In nucleotides, the CDR3 is TGTGCCAGCAGCCAAGAATCCTGGGGACAGGCGACCTCTGGAAACACCATATATTTT. Protein product: CASSQESWGQATSGNTIYF.

The chain joins TRBV5-1 to TRBJ2-7, with 7 nucleotides matching TRBD2. The junction had 7 bases not matched to a gene; V was cut back by 4 bases and J by 6 bases. CDR3 length equals 13 residues. Germline V gene lookup returns CDR1 SGHRS and CDR2 YFSETQ. For the CDR3, the DNA is TGCGCCAGCAGCCCGAGGGAGGGGAGCGAGCAGTACTTC. It is translated as CASSPREGSEQYF.

V and J are TRBV11-2 and TRBJ2-7; maybe TRBD2 (5 bases). The V end lost 5 bases, the J end lost 0 bases, and 17 bases lay between the germline ends. The germline V gene encodes CDR1 SGHAT and CDR2 FQNNGV. The CDR3 consists of 16 residues. This CDR3 reads CASSPRRLASSYEQYF. Written as DNA, the CDR3 is TGTGCCAGCAGCCCGAGACGGCTAGCTAGCTCCTACGAGCAGTACTTC.

The chain couples TRBV19 to TRBJ2-1; 9 nucleotides align to TRBD2. Germline values: CDR1 LNHDA, CDR2 SQIVND (reference sequence). The J segment lost 4 bases and the V segment lost 9 bases, leaving 7 bases of the junction unmatched. CDR3 size: 14 residues. CDR3 DNA: TGTGCCAGGTCAAGAGCGGGAGGTTACAATGAGCAGTTCTTC. Residues: CARSRAGGYNEQFF.

This clone was observed a single time. The V call is TRBV6-6, the J call TRBJ2-3, with D perhaps being TRBD1 or TRBD2 (5 bases each). The CDR3 contains 16 residues. Deletions cut 6 bases from V and 2 bases from J, with 18 bases between. In germline, CDR1 is MNHNY, CDR2 SVGAGI (reference sequence). Written as DNA, the CDR3 is TGTGCCAGCAGGTTCAGTGGGACGGGGAACACAGATACGCAGTATTTT. This encodes CASRFSGTGNTDTQYF.

This clone appeared a single time. The chain combines TRBV27 with TRBJ2-6; maybe TRBD1 (6 bases). V lost 6 bases to trimming and J lost 0 bases, with 24 bases between them. Germline V lookup: CDR1 MNHEY, CDR2 SMNVEV (reference sequence). The CDR3 contains 20 residues. CDR3 residues: CASSRKGTPNKGSGANVLTF. CDR3 DNA sequence: TGTGCCAGCAGCCGTAAGGGGACACCTAACAAGGGCTCTGGGGCCAACGTCCTGACTTTC.

This chain connects TRBV9 to TRBJ1-3; D is unclear. The CDR3 has 15 amino acids. Trimming cost V 1 base and J 4 bases, with 12 bases left between them. The V gene's germline CDR1 is SGDLS and CDR2 YYNGEE. The CDR3 nucleotides are TGTGCCAGCAGCGTAAGGGAGGGTTCGGGAAACACCATATATTTT. Protein product: CASSVREGSGNTIYF.

This chain joins TRBV5-4 and TRBJ1-2; D gene ambiguous. This CDR3 has 14 amino acids. CDR1 is SGHNT, CDR2 YYREEE, per germline (reference sequence). V lost 0 bases to trimming and J lost 8 bases, with 14 bases between them. CDR3 in amino acids: CASSLDRALGGYTF. CDR3 DNA sequence: TGTGCCAGCAGCTTGGATCGGGCTCTCGGAGGCTACACCTTC.

This chain links TRBV18 with TRBJ1-4, with 7 bases fitting TRBD1. The CDR3 contains 16 residues. The trim removed 5 bases at V and 8 bases at J, leaving 14 bases unmatched. The germline gives CDR1 KGHSH, CDR2 LQKENI. The chain's CDR3 is CASSESQPGQQEKLFF. In DNA form, the CDR3 reads TGTGCCAGCTCAGAATCACAACCGGGACAGCAAGAAAAACTGTTTTTT.

The chain uses TRBV11-2 and TRBJ2-1, with TRBD2 matching 11 bases. Germline V gene data show CDR1 as SGHAT and CDR2 as FQNNGV. V trimming: 5 bases; J trimming: 8 bases; junction bases outside the gene matches: 14. This CDR3 comprises 17 residues. DNA for the CDR3: TGTGCCAGCAGCGTAACCAGACTAGCGGGAATTCAGGATGAGCAGTTCTTC. Translation gives CASSVTRLAGIQDEQFF.

This clone was recorded only once. V is TRBV7-9 and J is TRBJ1-1; D unresolved. V dropped 4 bases and J dropped 9 bases, with 12 bases sitting between them. This CDR3 comprises 12 residues. Germline CDR1 reads SEHNR; CDR2 reads FQNEAQ (reference sequence). The chain's CDR3 is CASSSFKGQAFF. In DNA, the CDR3 is TGTGCCAGCAGCTCATTCAAGGGCCAAGCTTTCTTT.